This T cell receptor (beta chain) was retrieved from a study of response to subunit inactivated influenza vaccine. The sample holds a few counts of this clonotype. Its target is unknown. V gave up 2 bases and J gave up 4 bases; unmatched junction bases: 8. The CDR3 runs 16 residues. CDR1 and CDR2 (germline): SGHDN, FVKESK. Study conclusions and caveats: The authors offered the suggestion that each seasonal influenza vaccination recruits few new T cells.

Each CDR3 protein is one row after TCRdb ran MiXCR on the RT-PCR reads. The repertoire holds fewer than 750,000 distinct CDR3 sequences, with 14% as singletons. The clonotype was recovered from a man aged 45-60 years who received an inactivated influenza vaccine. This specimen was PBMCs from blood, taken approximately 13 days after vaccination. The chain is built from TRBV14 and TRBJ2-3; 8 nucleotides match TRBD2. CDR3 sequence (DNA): TGTGCCAGCAGCCAACCCCCCGGGGGGGTTGCAGATACGCAGTATTTT. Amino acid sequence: CASSQPPGGVADTQYF.